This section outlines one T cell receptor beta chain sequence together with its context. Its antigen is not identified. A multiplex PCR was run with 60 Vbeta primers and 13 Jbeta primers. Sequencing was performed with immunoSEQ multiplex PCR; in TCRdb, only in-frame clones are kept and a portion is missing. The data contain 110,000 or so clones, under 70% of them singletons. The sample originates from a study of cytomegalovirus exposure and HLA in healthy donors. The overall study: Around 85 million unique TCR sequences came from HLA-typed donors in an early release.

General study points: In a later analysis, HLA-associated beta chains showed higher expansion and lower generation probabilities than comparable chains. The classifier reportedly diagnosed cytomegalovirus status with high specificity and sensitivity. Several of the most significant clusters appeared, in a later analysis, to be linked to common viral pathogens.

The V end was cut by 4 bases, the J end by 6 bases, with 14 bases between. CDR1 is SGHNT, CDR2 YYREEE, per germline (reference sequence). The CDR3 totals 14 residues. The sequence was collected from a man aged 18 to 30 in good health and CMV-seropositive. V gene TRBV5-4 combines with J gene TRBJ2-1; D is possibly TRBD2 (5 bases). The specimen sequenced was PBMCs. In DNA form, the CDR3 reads TGTGCCAGCAGCGATTCTACTAGGGTCAATGAGCAGTTCTTC. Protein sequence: CASSDSTRVNEQFF.